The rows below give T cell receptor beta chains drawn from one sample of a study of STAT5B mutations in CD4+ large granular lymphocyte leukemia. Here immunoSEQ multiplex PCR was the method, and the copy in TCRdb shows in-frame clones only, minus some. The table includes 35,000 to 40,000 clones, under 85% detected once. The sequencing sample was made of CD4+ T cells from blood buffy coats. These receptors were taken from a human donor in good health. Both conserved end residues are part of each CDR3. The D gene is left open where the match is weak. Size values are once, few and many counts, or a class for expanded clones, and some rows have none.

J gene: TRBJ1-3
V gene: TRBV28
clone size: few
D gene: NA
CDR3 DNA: TGTGCCAGCAGTTTAGTATTCTCCGGAAACACCATATATTTT
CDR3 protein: CASSLVFSGNTIYF

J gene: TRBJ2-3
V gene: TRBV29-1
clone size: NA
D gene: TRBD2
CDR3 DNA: TGCAGCGTTGGACAACTAGCGGGAGGGGCCGTGACAGATACGCAGTATTTT
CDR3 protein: CSVGQLAGGAVTDTQYF

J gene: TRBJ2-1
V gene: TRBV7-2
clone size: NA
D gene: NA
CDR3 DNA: TGTGCCAGCAGCTTGCCCGCCGCCCACCACAATGAGCAGTTCTTC
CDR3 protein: CASSLPAAHHNEQFF

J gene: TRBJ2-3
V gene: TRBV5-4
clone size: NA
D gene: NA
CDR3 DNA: TGTGCCAGCAGCTTATCGGTCACAGATACGCAGTATTTT
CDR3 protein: CASSLSVTDTQYF

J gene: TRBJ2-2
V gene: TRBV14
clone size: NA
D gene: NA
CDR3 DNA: TGTGCCAGCAGCCAAAGCGTACGGGGATACACCGGGGAGCTGTTTTTT
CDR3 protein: CASSQSVRGYTGELFF

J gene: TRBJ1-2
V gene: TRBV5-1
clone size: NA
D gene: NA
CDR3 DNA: TGCGCCAGCAGCTTAGCCCCTCCGAGGAGGGCAACCTATGGCTACACCTTC
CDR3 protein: CASSLAPPRRATYGYTF

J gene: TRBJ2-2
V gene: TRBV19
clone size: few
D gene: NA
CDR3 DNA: TGTGCCAGTAGCCCCGAGGGTTCCGGCGGGGAGCTGTTTTTT
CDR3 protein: CASSPEGSGGELFF

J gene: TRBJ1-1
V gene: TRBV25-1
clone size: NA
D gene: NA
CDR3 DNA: TGTGCCAGCAGTGAACCTGGGGGACGTACTGAAGCTTTCTTT
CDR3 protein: CASSEPGGRTEAFF

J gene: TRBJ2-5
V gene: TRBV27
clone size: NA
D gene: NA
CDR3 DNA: TGTGCCAGCAGTCACAGGGTTCGAGAGACCCAGTACTTC
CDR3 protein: CASSHRVRETQYF

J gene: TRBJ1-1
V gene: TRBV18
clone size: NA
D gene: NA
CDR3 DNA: TGTGCCAGCTCCCCTGACAGCGACGAAGCTTTCTTT
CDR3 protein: CASSPDSDEAFF

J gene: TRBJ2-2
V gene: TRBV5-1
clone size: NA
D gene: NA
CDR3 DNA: TGCGCCAGCAGGGGGCTCACCGGGGAGCTGTTTTTT
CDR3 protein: CASRGLTGELFF

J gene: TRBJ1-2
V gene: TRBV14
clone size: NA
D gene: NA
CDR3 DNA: TGTGCCAGCAGCCCGGGTGAGAACTATGGCTACACCTTC
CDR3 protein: CASSPGENYGYTF

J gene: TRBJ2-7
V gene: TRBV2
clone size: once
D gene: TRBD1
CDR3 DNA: TGTGCCAGCAGTGAACAGGGGGCCTACGAGCAGTACTTC
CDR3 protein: CASSEQGAYEQYF

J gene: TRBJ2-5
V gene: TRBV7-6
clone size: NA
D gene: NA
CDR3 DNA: TGTGCCAGCAGCTTAGGGGCGGACGTAGAGACCCAGTACTTC
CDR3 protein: CASSLGADVETQYF

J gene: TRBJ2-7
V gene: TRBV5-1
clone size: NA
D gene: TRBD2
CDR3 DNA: TGCGCCAGCAGACCCCTAGCGGGAGGTACGTACGAGCAGTACTTC
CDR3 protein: CASRPLAGGTYEQYF